These T cell receptor beta chains were read from a single sample in a study of blood T cell repertoires in COVID-19. Some clones are missing from TCRdb's copy, which holds only in-frame ones; the method was immunoSEQ multiplex PCR. The sample includes tens of thousands of clones, more than 70% seen only once; the top ten take more than 0.45%. Sequencing was done on a sample of peripheral blood. The receptors were gathered from a woman aged 40 to 55 with active or convalescent COVID-19. Both conserved end residues are part of each CDR3. The D gene is left open where the match is weak. Clone size appears in some rows only: once, few, many, or a class for an expanded clone.

>TRBV10-3|-|once|TRBJ2-7
TGTGCCATCAGTGAGTCCTCCGGGACCTACGAGCAGTACTTC
CAISESSGTYEQYF
>TRBV15|-|few|TRBJ1-1
TGTGCCACCAGCAGAGAGGCAGGTGGGAACACTGAAGCTTTCTTT
CATSREAGGNTEAFF
>TRBV4-2|TRBD2|-|TRBJ2-2
TGTGCCAGCAGCCATCTCGGTCATGGGGAGGGGTCCGGGGAGCTGTTTTTT
CASSHLGHGEGSGELFF
>TRBV10-3|TRBD2|-|TRBJ2-1
TGTGCCATCAGGGAGCGGCGGGAGGGAACTGGCAATGAGCAGTTCTTC
CAIRERREGTGNEQFF
>TRBV7-3|-|-|TRBJ2-3
TGTGCCAGCAGCCCAGATAGGCCCCGACTTGGCGCAGATACGCAGTATTTT
CASSPDRPRLGADTQYF
>TRBV28|TRBD1|-|TRBJ2-1
TGTGCCAGCAGTCTCACAGGGGATGAGCAGTTCTTC
CASSLTGDEQFF
>TRBV4-1|-|-|TRBJ2-7
TGCGCCAGCAGCCAAGATGGGGCAGGGAGGTACGAGCAGTACTTC
CASSQDGAGRYEQYF
>TRBV10-3|TRBD2|-|TRBJ2-3
TGTGCCATCACCCAGGAGATTTGGGGGGGGAATACGCAGTATTTT
CAITQEIWGGNTQYF
>TRBV6-2/TRBV6-3|-|-|TRBJ2-7
TGTGCCAGCAGCCACCATTCCTCGGGGTACGAGCAGTACTTC
CASSHHSSGYEQYF
>TRBV28|TRBD1|-|TRBJ1-3
TGTGCCAGCAGTTTATTGATAGGGACAGGGGACCCTGGAAACACCATATATTTT
CASSLLIGTGDPGNTIYF
>TRBV7-7|-|-|TRBJ1-6
TGTGCTAGCAGCTTAGCAGGGGCCCCAGGCGTTCCTTATAATTCACCCCTCCACTTT
CASSLAGAPGVPYNSPLHF
>TRBV18|TRBD1|-|TRBJ1-2
TGTGCCAGCTCACCCCCGGGACAGCCACCGGAGGAGACCTTC
CASSPPGQPPEETF
>TRBV12-5|TRBD1|-|TRBJ2-3
TGTGCTAGTGGCCCCAGGGACAGGGGGGCCACAGATACGCAGTATTTT
CASGPRDRGATDTQYF
>TRBV5-7|-|-|TRBJ1-2
TGTGCCAGCAGCTTGGGCGGGAAGGGTGGATTTAGAATTGGCTACACCTTC
CASSLGGKGGFRIGYTF
>TRBV30|TRBD1|-|TRBJ1-2
TGTGCCTGGAGTGTATGGGACAGGGCTGGCTACACCTTC
CAWSVWDRAGYTF
>TRBV6-1|-|-|TRBJ1-5
TGTGCCAGCAGTGAAGCCCGGTATAACAGGGAAATACAGCCCCAGCATTTT
CASSEARYNREIQPQHF
>TRBV30|-|-|TRBJ2-3
TGTGCCTGGAGTGGCGCGGCAGATACGCAGTATTTT
CAWSGAADTQYF
>TRBV2|-|-|TRBJ2-5
TGTGCCAGCAGTGACGGGCTAGCGAGCCAAGAGACCCAGTACTTC
CASSDGLASQETQYF
>TRBV5-8|TRBD2|-|TRBJ2-7
TGTGCCAGCAGCTTGGGGCTAGCGGTCTCCTACGAGCAGTACTTC
CASSLGLAVSYEQYF
>TRBV24-1|-|-|TRBJ1-1
TGTGCCACCAGTGAACTGGCCGAGACGACACGTTGCGTATTGAACACTGAAGCTTTCTTT
CATSELAETTRCVLNTEAFF
>TRBV28|-|-|TRBJ1-6
TGTGCCAGCAGTTTCCCGACACTCCCCGCGGGAAATTCACCCCTCCACTTT
CASSFPTLPAGNSPLHF
>TRBV7-3|-|-|TRBJ2-2
TGTGCCAGCAGCTCAACCCCTCTCCTAGCGATAAGGCCCGGGGAGCTGTTTTTT
CASSSTPLLAIRPGELFF
>TRBV5-4|TRBD1|few|TRBJ2-7
TGTGCCAGCAGCTCACCGCGGACAGGCCCCTACGAGCAGTACTTC
CASSSPRTGPYEQYF
>TRBV27|TRBD2|-|TRBJ2-1
TGTGCCACTCGGCAACTAGCGGGGCACCATGAGCAGTTCTTC
CATRQLAGHHEQFF
>TRBV4-1|-|-|TRBJ1-4
TGCGCCAGCAGCCAAGCGGAGGGCACGAGAAAACTGTTTTTT
CASSQAEGTRKLFF
>TRBV30|-|-|TRBJ1-2
TGTGCCTGGAGTCTTCTAGCTGTCACCTTC
CAWSLLAVTF
>TRBV27|TRBD2|-|TRBJ2-2
TGTGCCAGCAGCTGGGGACTAGCGACCGGGGAGCTGTTTTTT
CASSWGLATGELFF
>TRBV29-1|TRBD2|-|TRBJ2-1
TGCAGCGTTACGGGACTAGCGGGGGGATACTACAATGAGCAGTTCTTC
CSVTGLAGGYYNEQFF
>TRBV7-9|TRBD2|-|TRBJ2-1
TGTGCCAGCAGCCGCCTAGCGGAAACCTACAATGAGCAGTTCTTC
CASSRLAETYNEQFF
>TRBV7-2|TRBD2|-|TRBJ2-7
TGTGCCAGCAGCTTAGATAGCGGGGGGACTGCCTACGAGCAGTACTTC
CASSLDSGGTAYEQYF
>TRBV27|-|-|TRBJ2-1
TGTGCCAGCAGTTTCAGGGGACCCTACAATGAGCAGTTCTTC
CASSFRGPYNEQFF
>TRBV30|TRBD1|-|TRBJ2-7
TGTGCCTGGACAACCGGGACAGCCTACGAGCAGTACTTC
CAWTTGTAYEQYF
>TRBV28|-|-|TRBJ2-4
TGTGCCAGCCTCACTGCCCGTAGGAGCGACTTAGCCAAAAACATTCAGTACTTC
CASLTARRSDLAKNIQYF
>TRBV4-3|TRBD1|-|TRBJ1-1
TGCGCCAGCAGCCAAGGACCCTCCGGGACAGGGAGGACTGAAGCTTTCTTT
CASSQGPSGTGRTEAFF
>TRBV30|-|-|TRBJ1-2
TGTGCCTGGCCTCGGACAGACCATGGCTACACCTTC
CAWPRTDHGYTF